What follows is one T cell receptor beta chain and its context. Germline CDR1 is MDHEN and CDR2 is SYDVKM. The CDR3 spans 13 residues. With 4 bases removed from V and 7 bases from J, the gap between germline ends came to 12 bases. The source of the sample is a study of OX40 agonist ivuxolimab in advanced cancers. Repertoires were generated with immunoSEQ multiplex PCR, while TCRdb's copy carries only in-frame clones and drops some. The top ten hold around 10% of the sample, which has some 87,000 clones, about 94% seen once. The sequenced sample was CD4+ or CD8+ T cells sorted from blood, obtained in a trial of the OX40 agonist ivuxolimab. This chain connects TRBV28 to TRBJ2-3, with unresolved D. The source of this sequence is an adult with an advanced solid tumor such as melanoma, head and neck, liver or kidney cancer. The CDR3 here is CASSYVRSNTQYF. The CDR3 DNA follows: TGTGCCAGCAGTTACGTCCGGTCAAATACGCAGTATTTT.